These T cell receptor beta chains were read from a single sample in a study of human T cells and chemical hapten exposure. MiXCR was run by TCRdb on the RACE reads, yielding one entry per CDR3 protein. Of 75,000 to 100,000 distinct CDR3 sequences in the sample, over 9.5% were seen once. The specimen was whole blood, collected in connection with sensitization to the hapten diphenylcyclopropenone (DPC). These receptor sequences come from a woman aged 60-70 years with alopecia areata. Some clones in this sample may be carry-over from other donors' samples. Each CDR3 is given with its conserved first and last residue. A D gene is named only where the DNA matches it firmly. Clone sizes are given selectively: once, few, many, or a class where the clone is expanded.

size: .
V: TRBV4-1
D: .
J: TRBJ2-1
DNA: TGCGCCAGTAGTGTGAGGGGATGGGGTGAGCAGTTCTTC
CDR3: CASSVRGWGEQFF

size: .
V: TRBV14
D: .
J: TRBJ2-7
DNA: TGTGCCAGCAGCCGATCTCCGGGGTACTCCTACGAGCAGTACTTC
CDR3: CASSRSPGYSYEQYF

size: few
V: TRBV9
D: .
J: TRBJ2-6
DNA: TGTGCCAGCAGCCCCATCGGGGCCAACGTCCTGACTTTC
CDR3: CASSPIGANVLTF

size: many
V: TRBV5-1
D: .
J: TRBJ2-3
DNA: TGCGCCAGCAACTTTGCAGGCACAGATACGCAGTATTTT
CDR3: CASNFAGTDTQYF

size: many
V: TRBV5-4
D: TRBD2
J: TRBJ2-1
DNA: TGTGCCAGCAGTTCTCAGCGGGGGGAAAGGGGTGAGCAGTTCTTC
CDR3: CASSSQRGERGEQFF

size: .
V: TRBV7-2
D: .
J: TRBJ1-1
DNA: TGTGCCAGCAGCTTAAATATGGTGAACACTGAAGCTTTCTTT
CDR3: CASSLNMVNTEAFF

size: few
V: TRBV7-9
D: .
J: TRBJ1-2
DNA: TGTGCCAGCAGCTTATGGGGGAAACCGACAGGACCTAAACGGGACTATGGCTACACCTTC
CDR3: CASSLWGKPTGPKRDYGYTF

size: many
V: TRBV27
D: .
J: TRBJ2-3
DNA: TGTGCCAGCAGTGAGCGGACTGCTAGCACAGATACGCAGTATTTT
CDR3: CASSERTASTDTQYF

size: many
V: TRBV12-3/TRBV12-4
D: TRBD1
J: TRBJ1-5
DNA: TGTGCCAGCAGTTCATCGTACAGGGGTAGCAATCAGCCCCAGCATTTT
CDR3: CASSSSYRGSNQPQHF

size: .
V: TRBV10-3
D: .
J: TRBJ2-1
DNA: TGTGCCATCAGGGACTACAATGAGCAGTTCTTC
CDR3: CAIRDYNEQFF

size: many
V: TRBV11-2
D: .
J: TRBJ1-1
DNA: TGTGCCAGCAGCCCAATTGGGGAGACTGAAGCTTTCTTT
CDR3: CASSPIGETEAFF

size: few
V: TRBV2
D: TRBD2
J: TRBJ2-1
DNA: TGTGCCAGAGCCCAGGGACTAGCGGGGGGGCACTCCTACAATGAGCAGTTCTTC
CDR3: CARAQGLAGGHSYNEQFF

size: many
V: TRBV5-4
D: .
J: TRBJ1-6
DNA: TGTGCCAGCAGCTTGGGGAGCTCCTATAATTCACCCCTCCACTTT
CDR3: CASSLGSSYNSPLHF

size: few
V: TRBV10-3
D: .
J: TRBJ2-7
DNA: TGTGCCATCAGCGAGACGTACGAGCAGTACTTC
CDR3: CAISETYEQYF

size: many
V: TRBV6-6
D: .
J: TRBJ2-1
DNA: TGTGCCAGCACTCTTGGGCGGGGACGGGACTCCGCTAATGAGCAGTTCTTC
CDR3: CASTLGRGRDSANEQFF

size: .
V: TRBV4-1
D: .
J: TRBJ2-5
DNA: TGCGCCAGCAGCCAAGATCCGTTAATCGAGACCCAGTACTTC
CDR3: CASSQDPLIETQYF

size: .
V: TRBV10-1
D: TRBD1
J: TRBJ1-4
DNA: TGCGCCAGCAGTGATTACGGTCGGGACAGTCATGAAAAACTGTTTTTT
CDR3: CASSDYGRDSHEKLFF

size: .
V: TRBV9
D: .
J: TRBJ1-2
DNA: TGTGCCAGCAGCTCCGACCCGGACACCCATGGCTACACCTTC
CDR3: CASSSDPDTHGYTF

size: .
V: TRBV9
D: .
J: TRBJ2-3
DNA: TGTGCCAGCAGCGTAGGCCAGGGCAGACATACGCAGTATTTT
CDR3: CASSVGQGRHTQYF

size: .
V: TRBV10-3
D: .
J: TRBJ1-6
DNA: TGTGCCATCAGTGACCGGGAGCCCTATAATTCACCCCTCCACTTT
CDR3: CAISDREPYNSPLHF

size: few
V: TRBV2
D: .
J: TRBJ2-7
DNA: TGTGCCAGCAGTGAAATGGAGGTTCCCGCCTACGAGCAGTACTTC
CDR3: CASSEMEVPAYEQYF

size: many
V: TRBV7-9
D: .
J: TRBJ1-1
DNA: TGTGCCAGCAGCTTAGGGGAGATTTGGAACGGGGACACTGAAGCTTTCTTT
CDR3: CASSLGEIWNGDTEAFF

size: .
V: TRBV18
D: TRBD2
J: TRBJ2-1
DNA: TGTGCCAGCTCACCTCAAAGCGGGGTCTACAATGAGCAGTTCTTC
CDR3: CASSPQSGVYNEQFF

size: .
V: TRBV6-2/TRBV6-3
D: TRBD2
J: TRBJ2-3
DNA: TGTGCCAGCAGTTACTCGATGGGGCGGGGGAGCACAGATACGCAGTATTTT
CDR3: CASSYSMGRGSTDTQYF

size: few
V: TRBV5-1
D: .
J: TRBJ2-1
DNA: TGCGCCAGCAGCTCACCCTTTTGGGGTGAGCAGTTCTTC
CDR3: CASSSPFWGEQFF

size: .
V: TRBV10-3
D: TRBD1
J: TRBJ1-1
DNA: TGTGCCATCAGTGTGGGACAGGGAGGGACTGAAGCTTTCTTT
CDR3: CAISVGQGGTEAFF

size: .
V: TRBV18
D: TRBD1
J: TRBJ1-4
DNA: TGTGCCAGCTCACCCCGGGACAGGTCGGAAAAACTGTTTTTT
CDR3: CASSPRDRSEKLFF

size: many
V: TRBV7-9
D: .
J: TRBJ1-4
DNA: TGTGCCAGCAGCTTCCTGACAGCAACTAATGAAAAACTGTTTTTT
CDR3: CASSFLTATNEKLFF

size: .
V: TRBV11-2
D: .
J: TRBJ2-5
DNA: TGTGCCTGCAGCTTAGCCGGGGGAATACAAGAGACCCAGTACTTC
CDR3: CACSLAGGIQETQYF

size: many
V: TRBV3-1
D: .
J: TRBJ2-5
DNA: TGTGCCAGCAGCCAAGACGCGGGCGGCCAAGAGACCCAGTACTTC
CDR3: CASSQDAGGQETQYF

size: .
V: TRBV4-1
D: TRBD2
J: TRBJ2-7
DNA: TGCGCCAGCAGCCGAGGGACTATGCACGAGCAGTACTTC
CDR3: CASSRGTMHEQYF

size: few
V: TRBV2
D: TRBD1
J: TRBJ2-1
DNA: TGTGCCAGCAGAGAGCTCGGACAGGGTAACAATGAGCAGTTCTTC
CDR3: CASRELGQGNNEQFF

size: many
V: TRBV5-4
D: .
J: TRBJ2-4
DNA: TGTGCCAGCAGCTTGGTGGGGGCGGCCAAAAACATTCAGTACTTC
CDR3: CASSLVGAAKNIQYF

size: few
V: TRBV6-6
D: TRBD1
J: TRBJ1-1
DNA: TGTGCCAGCAGGAACGGACAGGGGGTGAACACTGAAGCTTTCTTT
CDR3: CASRNGQGVNTEAFF

size: many
V: TRBV7-9
D: .
J: TRBJ1-5
DNA: TGTGCCAGCAGCCGGGGTAATCAGCCCCAGCATTTT
CDR3: CASSRGNQPQHF

size: many
V: TRBV2
D: .
J: TRBJ2-1
DNA: TGTGCCAGCAGTTTACAGGCGGCTGAGCAGTTCTTC
CDR3: CASSLQAAEQFF

size: .
V: TRBV5-1
D: .
J: TRBJ1-5
DNA: TGCGCCAGCAGCCCAGGGGCCTTTTCCACTAATCAGCCCCAGCATTTT
CDR3: CASSPGAFSTNQPQHF

size: .
V: TRBV24-1
D: .
J: TRBJ2-1
DNA: TGTGCCACCAGTGAATCACCGGGACGGCAACAGTTCTTC
CDR3: CATSESPGRQQFF

size: many
V: TRBV19
D: .
J: TRBJ2-2
DNA: TGTGCCAGTAGTATTAGTCAGGCTGCGAACACCGGGGAGCTGTTTTTT
CDR3: CASSISQAANTGELFF

size: few
V: TRBV7-8
D: .
J: TRBJ2-1
DNA: TGTGCCAGCAGCTTAGTGTCCCGGCGGGGTAAATACAATGAGCAGTTCTTC
CDR3: CASSLVSRRGKYNEQFF

size: .
V: TRBV6-4
D: .
J: TRBJ1-1
DNA: TGTGCCAGCAGTGTAGAGGGCGGCACTGAAGCTTTCTTT
CDR3: CASSVEGGTEAFF

size: .
V: TRBV27
D: .
J: TRBJ1-1
DNA: TGTGCCAGCAGTTTATCGACAGGAACTGAAGCTTTCTTT
CDR3: CASSLSTGTEAFF

size: many
V: TRBV5-1
D: TRBD2
J: TRBJ2-7
DNA: TGCGCCAGCAACAATCTAGCGGGGGGCGGCCGGGAGCAGTACTTC
CDR3: CASNNLAGGGREQYF

size: .
V: TRBV28
D: .
J: TRBJ2-5
DNA: TGTGCCAGCAGTTTCGCCGGGTCGGAAGAGACCCAGTACTTC
CDR3: CASSFAGSEETQYF

size: many
V: TRBV5-4
D: .
J: TRBJ1-1
DNA: TGTGCCAGCAGTGACGAATTGAACACTGAAGCTTTCTTT
CDR3: CASSDELNTEAFF

size: .
V: TRBV3-1
D: .
J: TRBJ1-2
DNA: TGTGCCAGCAGCCAACCCGGGACACCGAATGGCTACACCTTC
CDR3: CASSQPGTPNGYTF

size: .
V: TRBV18
D: .
J: TRBJ2-7
DNA: TGTGCCAGCTCACCGTCACAGGTCTACGAGCAGTACTTC
CDR3: CASSPSQVYEQYF

size: .
V: TRBV2
D: TRBD2
J: TRBJ2-5
DNA: TGTGCCAGCAGTGGTAGCGGGGCAGACCAAGAGACCCAGTACTTC
CDR3: CASSGSGADQETQYF

size: .
V: TRBV3-1
D: .
J: TRBJ1-1
DNA: TGTGCCAGCAAAACCGGGACGGACATGAACACTGAAGCTTTCTTT
CDR3: CASKTGTDMNTEAFF

size: .
V: TRBV12-3/TRBV12-4
D: .
J: TRBJ2-5
DNA: TGTGCCAGCAGTTTGACTAACACGAAAGAGACCCAGTACTTC
CDR3: CASSLTNTKETQYF

size: few
V: TRBV18
D: TRBD1
J: TRBJ2-1
DNA: TGTGCCAGCTCACCACGAGACAGGGATGAGCAGTTCTTC
CDR3: CASSPRDRDEQFF

size: .
V: TRBV2
D: .
J: TRBJ2-4
DNA: TGTGCCAGCAGTGAGTTGATGGTGGCCAAAAACATTCAGTACTTC
CDR3: CASSELMVAKNIQYF

size: many
V: TRBV30
D: TRBD1
J: TRBJ2-3
DNA: TGTGCCTGGAGTGTACAGGGGGGACGGGATACGCAGTATTTT
CDR3: CAWSVQGGRDTQYF

size: few
V: TRBV9
D: .
J: TRBJ1-5
DNA: TGTGCCAGCAGCCCGAGCGCCAGGGGAAATCAGCCCCAGCATTTT
CDR3: CASSPSARGNQPQHF

size: few
V: TRBV12-3/TRBV12-4
D: TRBD2
J: TRBJ2-7
DNA: TGTGCCAGCACCCGGGACTACTACGAGCAGTACTTC
CDR3: CASTRDYYEQYF